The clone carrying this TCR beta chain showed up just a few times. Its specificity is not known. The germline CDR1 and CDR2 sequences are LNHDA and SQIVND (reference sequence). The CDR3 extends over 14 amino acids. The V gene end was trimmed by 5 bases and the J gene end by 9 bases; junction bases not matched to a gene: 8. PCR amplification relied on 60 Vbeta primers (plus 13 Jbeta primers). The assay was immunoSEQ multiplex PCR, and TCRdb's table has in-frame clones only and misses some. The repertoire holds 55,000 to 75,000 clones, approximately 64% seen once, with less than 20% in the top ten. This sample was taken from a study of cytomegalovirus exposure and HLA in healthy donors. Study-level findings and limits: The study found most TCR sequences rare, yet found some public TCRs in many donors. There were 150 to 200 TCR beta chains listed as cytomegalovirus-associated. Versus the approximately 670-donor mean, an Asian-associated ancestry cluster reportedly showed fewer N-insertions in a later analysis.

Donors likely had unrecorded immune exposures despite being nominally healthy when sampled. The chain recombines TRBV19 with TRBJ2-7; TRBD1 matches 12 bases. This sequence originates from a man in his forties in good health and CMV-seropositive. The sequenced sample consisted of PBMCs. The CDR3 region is CASSSSGQGAGQYF. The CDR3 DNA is TGTGCCAGTAGTTCGTCGGGACAGGGGGCGGGGCAGTACTTC.